This entry is about one TCR beta chain. Its antigen remains unidentified. The data were obtained in a study of T cell responses to AZD1222 COVID-19 vaccine. Across the whole study: Second-dose intervals near 4 or 12 weeks were combined. The study's findings and limits: Nearly half of the spike-specific TCRs reportedly recognize variant regions that carry no mutations. Two doses of AZD1222 preceded a rise in Spike-specific TCR breadth and depth. Vaccine-associated CD4 TCRs spanned spike, dominant at 160-218 and 743-854.

Method: immunoSEQ multiplex PCR; TCRdb's copy keeps in-frame clones and lacks some. The sample shows some 150,000 clones, 88% of them seen only once. Germline values: CDR1 MNHNY, CDR2 SVGAGI (reference sequence). V lost 6 bases to trimming and J lost 6 bases, with 9 bases between them. The CDR3 consists of 11 residues. This chain uses TRBV6-6 with TRBJ2-7; possible D gene TRBD2, 6 bases. This clonotype originated in an adult in good health. Sequencing was performed on peripheral blood, taken on day 0 of AZD1222 vaccination. DNA for the CDR3: TGTGCCAGCAGAGAGACTAGCGAGCAGTACTTC. It translates to CASRETSEQYF.